A selection of T cell receptor beta chains follows, all from one sample in a study of beta chain features in type 1 diabetes. Data came from immunoSEQ multiplex PCR; TCRdb stores just in-frame clones and leaves some out. The sample has 65,000 to 100,000 clones; about a third are singletons. The sequencing sample was made of stem cell memory CD4+ T cells from blood. These receptors were taken from a woman aged 18-29 years in good health. Each CDR3 is given with its conserved first and last residue. The order of the fields is CDR3 DNA, CDR3 protein, J gene, D gene, V gene, clone size. D genes are given only for firm matches. Expanded clones are given a class, and other clones once, few, many or no size at all.

DNA: TGTGCCACCAGCAGCTACGGGGGGATAGCCAAAAACATTCAGTACTTC
CDR3: CATSSYGGIAKNIQYF
J: TRBJ2-4
D: TRBD2
V: TRBV15
size: .

DNA: TGCAGCGTTGTGGACAGGGAGGGAGCCAAAAACATTCAGTACTTC
CDR3: CSVVDREGAKNIQYF
J: TRBJ2-4
D: .
V: TRBV29-1
size: .

DNA: TGTGCCAGCAGTGAAGCGCGCAATGAGCAGTTCTTC
CDR3: CASSEARNEQFF
J: TRBJ2-1
D: .
V: TRBV2
size: .

DNA: TGTGCCAGCAGCTTCCAACTAGCGGGAGTGGGGAATGAGCAGTTCTTC
CDR3: CASSFQLAGVGNEQFF
J: TRBJ2-1
D: TRBD2
V: TRBV7-2
size: few

DNA: TGCGCCAGCAGCCAGCGGGAGGGCCGGACAGATACGCAGTATTTT
CDR3: CASSQREGRTDTQYF
J: TRBJ2-3
D: TRBD2
V: TRBV5-1
size: .

DNA: TGTGCCAGCACCCGGGAGGGCAGCTCCTACAATGAGCAGTTCTTC
CDR3: CASTREGSSYNEQFF
J: TRBJ2-1
D: TRBD2
V: TRBV5-4
size: few

DNA: TGCGCCAGCAGCTTGGCCCGGGCTGGGGCCAACGTCCTGACTTTC
CDR3: CASSLARAGANVLTF
J: TRBJ2-6
D: .
V: TRBV5-1
size: few

DNA: TGTGCCAGCAGTGCTACAGGGCGCTGGGGCTACACCTTC
CDR3: CASSATGRWGYTF
J: TRBJ1-2
D: .
V: TRBV2
size: .

DNA: TGTGCCAGCAGCCCGAACGGGAGAGATACGCAGTATTTT
CDR3: CASSPNGRDTQYF
J: TRBJ2-3
D: .
V: TRBV7-9
size: .

DNA: TGTGCCAGCAGACCCGGGACAGGGTTCATGAACACTGAAGCTTTCTTT
CDR3: CASRPGTGFMNTEAFF
J: TRBJ1-1
D: TRBD1
V: TRBV7-6
size: few

DNA: TGCGCCAGCAGCTGGGACAGTGGAGCCTACGAGCAGTACTTC
CDR3: CASSWDSGAYEQYF
J: TRBJ2-7
D: TRBD1
V: TRBV5-1
size: few

DNA: TGTGCCAGCAGCCGCTACACAGATACGCAGTATTTT
CDR3: CASSRYTDTQYF
J: TRBJ2-3
D: .
V: TRBV7-2
size: many

DNA: TGTGCCAGCAGCTTGGTGGGGAGCACTGAAGCTTTCTTT
CDR3: CASSLVGSTEAFF
J: TRBJ1-1
D: .
V: TRBV11-2
size: few

DNA: TGCAGCAACGGGACAGGGGGCAGCTATGGCTACACCTTC
CDR3: CSNGTGGSYGYTF
J: TRBJ1-2
D: TRBD1
V: TRBV29-1
size: few

DNA: TGCGCCAGCAGCTTGGCGGGGAGCTCCTACAATGAGCAGTTCTTC
CDR3: CASSLAGSSYNEQFF
J: TRBJ2-1
D: .
V: TRBV5-1
size: .

DNA: TGTGCCGAGGGCCGGGTTACGGGCAATGAGCAGTTCTTC
CDR3: CAEGRVTGNEQFF
J: TRBJ2-1
D: .
V: TRBV2
size: few

DNA: TGTGCCAGCTCATACAGGGTAAGGGACGAGCAGTACTTC
CDR3: CASSYRVRDEQYF
J: TRBJ2-7
D: .
V: TRBV18
size: few

DNA: TGTGCCAGCAGCCCGAACTACAACAGGGGGAATGGCTACGAGCAGTACTTC
CDR3: CASSPNYNRGNGYEQYF
J: TRBJ2-7
D: TRBD1
V: TRBV7-9
size: .

DNA: TGCGCCAGCAGCTTGGATGGACACTACCAAGAGACCCAGTACTTC
CDR3: CASSLDGHYQETQYF
J: TRBJ2-5
D: .
V: TRBV5-1
size: .

DNA: TGTGCCAGCAGCCCCGACAGTAACACCGGGGAGCTGTTTTTT
CDR3: CASSPDSNTGELFF
J: TRBJ2-2
D: .
V: TRBV11-2
size: .

DNA: TGCGCCAGCAGCTCCACTAGCGGGGAAGAGACCCAGTACTTC
CDR3: CASSSTSGEETQYF
J: TRBJ2-5
D: TRBD2
V: TRBV5-1
size: .

DNA: TGTGCCAGCAGCTTCGGGACAGGGTCGGTCTATGGCTACACCTTC
CDR3: CASSFGTGSVYGYTF
J: TRBJ1-2
D: TRBD1
V: TRBV7-2
size: .

DNA: TGTGCCAGCAGCTCCGCAGACGAGCAGTACTTC
CDR3: CASSSADEQYF
J: TRBJ2-7
D: .
V: TRBV11-2
size: .

DNA: TGTGCCAGTCGTCCAGGGGTTAACACTGAAGCTTTCTTT
CDR3: CASRPGVNTEAFF
J: TRBJ1-1
D: .
V: TRBV19
size: .

DNA: TGCAGCGTTGAGGGGGGGGGCTTCACAGATACGCAGTATTTT
CDR3: CSVEGGGFTDTQYF
J: TRBJ2-3
D: .
V: TRBV29-1
size: .

DNA: TGCGCCAGCAGCCCCGAGCGGGAGTGGGATGAGCAGTTCTTC
CDR3: CASSPEREWDEQFF
J: TRBJ2-1
D: TRBD2
V: TRBV5-1
size: few

DNA: TGCGCCAGCAGCCAAACCGACGACAGGGCTACTTTCTTT
CDR3: CASSQTDDRATFF
J: TRBJ1-1
D: TRBD1
V: TRBV5-1
size: .

DNA: TGTGCCAGCAGCCCGTGGACTAGCGGATCCTACAATGAGCAGTTCTTC
CDR3: CASSPWTSGSYNEQFF
J: TRBJ2-1
D: TRBD2
V: TRBV7-9
size: .

DNA: TGTGCCACCCGAGCTGGGACAGGATATTCAGAAGCTTTCTTT
CDR3: CATRAGTGYSEAFF
J: TRBJ1-1
D: TRBD1
V: TRBV11-1
size: few

DNA: TGTGCCAGCTCACCGGAGGTCGGCGTCTCCGAGACCCAGTACTTC
CDR3: CASSPEVGVSETQYF
J: TRBJ2-5
D: .
V: TRBV18
size: few

DNA: TGCGCCAGCAGCTTAGAGGGACAGTGGATTCCCTACGAGCAGTACTTC
CDR3: CASSLEGQWIPYEQYF
J: TRBJ2-7
D: TRBD1
V: TRBV5-1
size: few

DNA: TGTGCCAGCAGCTTGGTAGGGGAAGGCGGCGAGCAGTACTTC
CDR3: CASSLVGEGGEQYF
J: TRBJ2-7
D: .
V: TRBV5-4
size: .

DNA: TGTGCCAGCAGCTTAATGGGGGCCGCAGATACGCAGTATTTT
CDR3: CASSLMGAADTQYF
J: TRBJ2-3
D: .
V: TRBV7-2
size: few

DNA: TGTGCCAGCCACAGGGGTGGGGGTCAGCCCCAGCATTTT
CDR3: CASHRGGGQPQHF
J: TRBJ1-5
D: TRBD1
V: TRBV2
size: once

DNA: TGTGCCAGCTCACCAAGAGCGGGTGGGGACAATGAGCAGTTCTTC
CDR3: CASSPRAGGDNEQFF
J: TRBJ2-1
D: .
V: TRBV18
size: few

DNA: TGTGCCAGCAGTGAAGGGGCAGGGATAGCCAAAAACATTCAGTACTTC
CDR3: CASSEGAGIAKNIQYF
J: TRBJ2-4
D: .
V: TRBV6-1
size: few

DNA: TGTGCCAGCAGCCTCGAGGGTACGCAGTATTTT
CDR3: CASSLEGTQYF
J: TRBJ2-3
D: .
V: TRBV7-9
size: few

DNA: TGTGCCAGTAACAGGGGATACGAGCAGTACTTC
CDR3: CASNRGYEQYF
J: TRBJ2-7
D: TRBD1
V: TRBV2
size: few

DNA: TGTGCCAGCAGCGTCAGGGTCATGAACACTGAAGCTTTCTTT
CDR3: CASSVRVMNTEAFF
J: TRBJ1-1
D: .
V: TRBV2
size: few

DNA: TGCGCCAGCAGCTTTGAAGGGGGAAATGAAAAACTGTTTTTT
CDR3: CASSFEGGNEKLFF
J: TRBJ1-4
D: .
V: TRBV5-1
size: .

DNA: TGTGCCAGCAGCGCGGGAGGGACTAGCGGCCCCTACGAGCAGTACTTC
CDR3: CASSAGGTSGPYEQYF
J: TRBJ2-7
D: TRBD2
V: TRBV9
size: .

DNA: TGTGCCAGCAGTGCGGCAGGTCCGGCCTACAATGAGCAGTTCTTC
CDR3: CASSAAGPAYNEQFF
J: TRBJ2-1
D: .
V: TRBV25-1
size: .

DNA: TGTGCCAGCAGCCAAGCCCAATCACAGCCCCCTCTCGGCTACACCTTC
CDR3: CASSQAQSQPPLGYTF
J: TRBJ1-2
D: .
V: TRBV4-2
size: few

DNA: TGTGCCAGCAGCTTTCGGCGGTACAATGAGCAGTTCTTC
CDR3: CASSFRRYNEQFF
J: TRBJ2-1
D: .
V: TRBV7-2
size: .

DNA: TGTGCCAGCAGCCACCCTGACCGGGAGAACACCGGGGAGCTGTTTTTT
CDR3: CASSHPDRENTGELFF
J: TRBJ2-2
D: .
V: TRBV11-2
size: few

DNA: TGTGCCAGCAGTCGTACGCGGAGCGCTGGGGCCAACGTCCTGACTTTC
CDR3: CASSRTRSAGANVLTF
J: TRBJ2-6
D: .
V: TRBV2
size: few

DNA: TGTGCCAGCAGCTCCGGGACAGGCCTCTACGAGCAGTACTTC
CDR3: CASSSGTGLYEQYF
J: TRBJ2-7
D: TRBD1
V: TRBV28
size: few

DNA: TGTGCCAGCAGAAAGGGCGGCGGGGGGGCGAATGAGCAGTTCTTC
CDR3: CASRKGGGGANEQFF
J: TRBJ2-1
D: TRBD2
V: TRBV7-9
size: few

DNA: TGTGCCAGCAGTTCCCAGACCGGGACTAGGGGCTCTACGCAGTATTTT
CDR3: CASSSQTGTRGSTQYF
J: TRBJ2-3
D: TRBD2
V: TRBV27
size: .

DNA: TGTGCCAGCAGGTCTTCCTCCCCTGCGCATGACAGGTTCCACGAGCAGTACTTC
CDR3: CASRSSSPAHDRFHEQYF
J: TRBJ2-7
D: .
V: TRBV7-3
size: .

DNA: TGCGCCAGCAGCCAAGATAGGAGACAGGGGGCTGATGGGGCCAACGTCCTGACTTTC
CDR3: CASSQDRRQGADGANVLTF
J: TRBJ2-6
D: TRBD1
V: TRBV4-3
size: .

DNA: TGCGCCAGCAGCAACCCAGGGGGCCTTAGCTCTGGAAACACCATATATTTT
CDR3: CASSNPGGLSSGNTIYF
J: TRBJ1-3
D: TRBD1
V: TRBV5-1
size: .

DNA: TGTGCCAGCAGCTCGACAGGGGGCGGGCAGCCCCAGCATTTT
CDR3: CASSSTGGGQPQHF
J: TRBJ1-5
D: TRBD1
V: TRBV7-2
size: few

DNA: TGTGCCATCAGGAAAACAGGGGGAGAGGGCACTGAAGCTTTCTTT
CDR3: CAIRKTGGEGTEAFF
J: TRBJ1-1
D: TRBD1
V: TRBV10-3
size: .

DNA: TGTGCCAGCAGCTTCAAACAGGGAGTACCCTACGAGCAGTACTTC
CDR3: CASSFKQGVPYEQYF
J: TRBJ2-7
D: .
V: TRBV7-2
size: .

DNA: TGCAGCGTCGCTGGGCCTTCCTACGAGCAGTACTTC
CDR3: CSVAGPSYEQYF
J: TRBJ2-7
D: .
V: TRBV29-1
size: .